This T cell receptor beta chain was retrieved from a study of blood T cell repertoires in COVID-19. Sequenced by immunoSEQ multiplex PCR; TCRdb stores in-frame clones only, minus some. The sample has 200,000 to 250,000 clones; 85% to 90% are singletons. Germline V gives CDR1 SGHRS, CDR2 YFSETQ. The germline V and J ends were trimmed by 0 bases and 3 bases, with 9 bases remaining between them. The CDR3 is made up of 14 amino acids. Sequencing was performed on PBMCs or T cells enriched from blood (not recorded which). This clonotype originated in a man aged 25 to 40 who had been exposed to COVID-19. V usage is TRBV5-1 and J usage is TRBJ1-2; D not certain. This chain's CDR3 is CASSLGVEDYGYTF. For the CDR3, the DNA is TGCGCCAGCAGCTTGGGTGTGGAGGACTATGGCTACACCTTC. Using reference TRBV5-1 and TRBJ1-2 for the parts outside the CDR3, the full variable domain is KAGVTQTPRYLIKTRGQQVTLSCSPISGHRSVSWYQQTPGQGLQFLFEYFSETQRNKGNFPGRFSGRQFSNSRSEMNVSTLELGDSALYLCASSLGVEDYGYTFGSGTRLTVV.